These T cell receptor beta chains were read from a single sample in a study of cytomegalovirus exposure and HLA in healthy donors. Sequencing used immunoSEQ multiplex PCR; TCRdb keeps in-frame clones, though not all of them. The sample holds about 180,000 clones, 82% seen once. Sequencing was carried out using PBMCs. All receptors derive from a man aged 35 to 55 in good health and CMV-seronegative. Each CDR3 is given with its conserved first and last residue. Fields, in order: CDR3 DNA, CDR3 protein, clone size, J gene, D gene, V gene. A D gene is named only where the DNA matches it firmly. Size values are once, few and many counts, or a class for expanded clones, and some rows have none.

DNA: TGTGCCAGCAGTATCCAACAGGGGGGTGGGAACACTGAAGCTTTCTTT
CDR3: CASSIQQGGGNTEAFF
size: -
J: TRBJ1-1
D: TRBD1
V: TRBV6-6

DNA: TGTGCCAGCAGCCAAGCACAGCTAGCCAAAAACATTCAGTACTTC
CDR3: CASSQAQLAKNIQYF
size: -
J: TRBJ2-4
D: -
V: TRBV7-9

DNA: TGTGCCACCCGGCCACAGGGGCCAGATACGCAGTATTTT
CDR3: CATRPQGPDTQYF
size: -
J: TRBJ2-3
D: TRBD1
V: TRBV28

DNA: TGTGCCAGCAGCTCTAGACACGACAGGGGTGAGCAGTTCTTC
CDR3: CASSSRHDRGEQFF
size: -
J: TRBJ2-1
D: TRBD1
V: TRBV9

DNA: TGCGCCAGCAGCCCGGGACAGGGGACCTACGAGCAGTACTTC
CDR3: CASSPGQGTYEQYF
size: -
J: TRBJ2-7
D: TRBD1
V: TRBV4-3

DNA: TGTGCCAGCAGTGATTCGACAGGGTACACTGAAGCTTTCTTT
CDR3: CASSDSTGYTEAFF
size: few
J: TRBJ1-1
D: TRBD1
V: TRBV25-1

DNA: TGTGCCAGCAGCTTAGGTGGCAGGTACGAGCAGTACTTC
CDR3: CASSLGGRYEQYF
size: few
J: TRBJ2-7
D: -
V: TRBV7-2

DNA: TGTGCCAGCAGCTTAGTGAGGGCGGGAGCGCGGACCGGGGAGCTGTTTTTT
CDR3: CASSLVRAGARTGELFF
size: -
J: TRBJ2-2
D: TRBD2
V: TRBV11-2

DNA: TGTGCCAGTAGTCCCAGGGGAGGGAGCTCCTACGAGCAGTACTTC
CDR3: CASSPRGGSSYEQYF
size: -
J: TRBJ2-7
D: -
V: TRBV19

DNA: TGTGCCTGGCAAACTACCGGGGAGCTGTTTTTT
CDR3: CAWQTTGELFF
size: -
J: TRBJ2-2
D: -
V: TRBV30

DNA: TGTGCCAGCAGCTTAACCGGGACAGACAGGGAGACCCAGTACTTC
CDR3: CASSLTGTDRETQYF
size: -
J: TRBJ2-5
D: TRBD1
V: TRBV11-3

DNA: TGTGCCTGGAGTGGAGGGACAGGGCAATACTATGGCTACACCTTC
CDR3: CAWSGGTGQYYGYTF
size: -
J: TRBJ1-2
D: TRBD1
V: TRBV30

DNA: TGTGCCAGCAGCCGTAACCAGGGGGCGCGGGATGGCTACACCTTC
CDR3: CASSRNQGARDGYTF
size: -
J: TRBJ1-2
D: TRBD1
V: TRBV11-2

DNA: TGTGCCAGCAGCGCATTAAGGGGAGGAGGGGCCAACGTCCTGACTTTC
CDR3: CASSALRGGGANVLTF
size: -
J: TRBJ2-6
D: -
V: TRBV5-4

DNA: TGCAGCGTTGATGGGTCCACGCGGGACGAGCAGTACTTC
CDR3: CSVDGSTRDEQYF
size: -
J: TRBJ2-7
D: -
V: TRBV29-1

DNA: TGCGCCAGCAGCCTCACAGGGGGAAATCAGCCCCAGCATTTT
CDR3: CASSLTGGNQPQHF
size: -
J: TRBJ1-5
D: TRBD1
V: TRBV4-1

DNA: TGTGCCAGCAGCTTGGTTACTAATAACTATGGCTACACCTTC
CDR3: CASSLVTNNYGYTF
size: few
J: TRBJ1-2
D: -
V: TRBV5-6

DNA: TGTGCCATCAGTGAGCACGAGGGACTTCCTAACTATGGCTACACCTTC
CDR3: CAISEHEGLPNYGYTF
size: -
J: TRBJ1-2
D: -
V: TRBV10-3

DNA: TGTGCCAGCAGTTGGGACAGGAGAATCGCAACTAATGAAAAACTGTTTTTT
CDR3: CASSWDRRIATNEKLFF
size: -
J: TRBJ1-4
D: TRBD1
V: TRBV2

DNA: TGTGCCAGCTCACCGTCAGGGAAGGGCGATGGCTACACCTTC
CDR3: CASSPSGKGDGYTF
size: -
J: TRBJ1-2
D: -
V: TRBV18

DNA: TGTGCCAGCGTAACCCCGAGCGGAAACACCATATATTTT
CDR3: CASVTPSGNTIYF
size: -
J: TRBJ1-3
D: -
V: TRBV6-5

DNA: TGTGCCAGCAGCCCCCGGACAGACGAGCAGTACTTC
CDR3: CASSPRTDEQYF
size: once
J: TRBJ2-7
D: -
V: TRBV5-4

DNA: TGTGCCAGCAGCCGAAGGACAGGGGGAGATACGCAGTATTTT
CDR3: CASSRRTGGDTQYF
size: few
J: TRBJ2-3
D: TRBD1
V: TRBV11-1

DNA: TGCGCCAGCAGCCAATCGACAGGCGCGGGTACAGATACGCAGTATTTT
CDR3: CASSQSTGAGTDTQYF
size: -
J: TRBJ2-3
D: -
V: TRBV4-3

DNA: TGTGCCAGCAGCTTAGGGCTAGCGGGCGATGAGCAGTTCTTC
CDR3: CASSLGLAGDEQFF
size: -
J: TRBJ2-1
D: TRBD2
V: TRBV7-2

DNA: TGTGCCAGCAGCCAAGTGGGCAGGGGAACTTACAATGAGCAGTTCTTC
CDR3: CASSQVGRGTYNEQFF
size: -
J: TRBJ2-1
D: -
V: TRBV7-8